This record concerns one TCR beta chain sequence. The sample comes from a study of blood T cell repertoires in COVID-19. The V end lost 4 bases, the J end lost 8 bases, and 9 bases lay between the germline ends. The germline CDR1 and CDR2 sequences are WSHSY and SAAADI. The CDR3 spans 12 residues. Profiling relied on immunoSEQ multiplex PCR, and the TCRdb table lists in-frame clones only, not all of them. The table shows hundreds of thousands of clones, with 75% to 90% occurring only once. Source material: PBMCs or T cells enriched from blood (not recorded which). V is TRBV10-2 and J is TRBJ2-1; unclear D gene. The TCR comes from a woman aged 30 to 39 who had been exposed to COVID-19. CDR3 in DNA: TGCGCCAGCAGTGTCACTCGGGATGAGCAGTTCTTC. It codes for CASSVTRDEQFF.